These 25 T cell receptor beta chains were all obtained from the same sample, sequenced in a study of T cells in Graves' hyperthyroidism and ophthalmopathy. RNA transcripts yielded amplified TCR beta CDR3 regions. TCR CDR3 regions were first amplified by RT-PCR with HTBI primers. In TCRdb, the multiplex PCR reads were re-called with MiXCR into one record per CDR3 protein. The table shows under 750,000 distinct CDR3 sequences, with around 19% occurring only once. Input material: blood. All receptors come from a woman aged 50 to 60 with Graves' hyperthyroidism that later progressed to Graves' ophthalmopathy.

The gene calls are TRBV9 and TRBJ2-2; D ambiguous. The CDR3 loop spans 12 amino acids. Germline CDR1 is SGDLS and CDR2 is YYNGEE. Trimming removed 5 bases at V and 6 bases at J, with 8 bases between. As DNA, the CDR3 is TGTGCCAGCAGAGAGGAAGCCGGGGAGCTGTTTTTT. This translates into CASREEAGELFF.

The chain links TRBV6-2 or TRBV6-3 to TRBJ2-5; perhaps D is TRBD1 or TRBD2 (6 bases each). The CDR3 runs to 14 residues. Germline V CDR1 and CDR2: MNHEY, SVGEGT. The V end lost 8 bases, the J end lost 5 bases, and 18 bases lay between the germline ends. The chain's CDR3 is CASARGRLGETQYF. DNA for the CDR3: TGTGCCAGCGCTCGGGGGCGGCTCGGGGAGACCCAGTACTTC.

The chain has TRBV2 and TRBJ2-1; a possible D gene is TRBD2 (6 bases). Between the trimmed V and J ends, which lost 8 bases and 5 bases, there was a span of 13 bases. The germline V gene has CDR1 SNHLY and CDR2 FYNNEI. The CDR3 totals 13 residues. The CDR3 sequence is CASLWGENNEQFF. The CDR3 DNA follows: TGTGCCAGCCTCTGGGGGGAAAACAATGAGCAGTTCTTC.

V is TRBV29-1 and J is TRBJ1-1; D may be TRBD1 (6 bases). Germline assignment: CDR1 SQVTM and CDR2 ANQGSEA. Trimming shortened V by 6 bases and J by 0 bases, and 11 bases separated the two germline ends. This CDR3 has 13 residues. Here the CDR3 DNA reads TGCAGCGTCGGACAGTTCATGAACACTGAAGCTTTCTTT. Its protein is CSVGQFMNTEAFF.

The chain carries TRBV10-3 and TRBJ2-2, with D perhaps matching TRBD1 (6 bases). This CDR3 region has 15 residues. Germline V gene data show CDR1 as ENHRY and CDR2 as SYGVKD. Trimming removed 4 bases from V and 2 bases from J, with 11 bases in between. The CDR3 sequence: CAISAQDSNTGELFF. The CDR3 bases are TGTGCCATCAGTGCCCAGGACAGTAACACCGGGGAGCTGTTTTTT.

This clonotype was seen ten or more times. The CDR3 DNA sequence: TGTGCCAGCAGTGAAGTCGACGGGAAAAACTATGGCTACACCTTC. Residues: CASSEVDGKNYGYTF. The chain joins TRBV6-1 to TRBJ1-2; no clear D gene. V lost 1 base to trimming and J lost 2 bases, with 11 bases between them. The CDR3 consists of 15 residues. CDR1 is MNHNS and CDR2 is SASEGT in the germline V gene.

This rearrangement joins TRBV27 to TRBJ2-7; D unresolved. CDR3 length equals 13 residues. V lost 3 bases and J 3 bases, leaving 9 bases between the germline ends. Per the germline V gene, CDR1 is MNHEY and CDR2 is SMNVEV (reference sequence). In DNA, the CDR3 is TGTGCCAGCAGTTTTATGGGTTACTACGAGCAGTACTTC. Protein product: CASSFMGYYEQYF.

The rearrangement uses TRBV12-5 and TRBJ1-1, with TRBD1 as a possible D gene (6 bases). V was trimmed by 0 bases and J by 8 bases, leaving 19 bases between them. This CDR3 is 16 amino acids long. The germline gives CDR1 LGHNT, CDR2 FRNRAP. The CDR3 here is CASGLVQGPFVLEAFF. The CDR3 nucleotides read TGTGCTAGTGGTTTGGTACAGGGTCCCTTTGTGTTGGAAGCTTTCTTT.

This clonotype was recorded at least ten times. CDR3 region: CASSDYTDTQYF. CDR3 DNA: TGTGCCAGTTCAGACTACACAGATACGCAGTATTTT. This sequence joins TRBV11-3 and TRBJ2-3; TRBD2 might be the D (5 bases). V was shortened by 9 bases and J by 2 bases, with 9 bases between the two germline ends. CDR3 length: 12 residues. Germline values: CDR1 SGHNT, CDR2 YENEEA. Combining the CDR3 with reference TRBV11-3 and TRBJ2-3 gives the whole variable domain EAGVVQSPRYKIIEKKQPVAFWCNPISGHNTLYWYLQNLGQGPELLIRYENEEAVDDSQLPKDRFSAERLKGVDSTLKIQPAELGDSAVYLCASSDYTDTQYFGPGTRLTVL.

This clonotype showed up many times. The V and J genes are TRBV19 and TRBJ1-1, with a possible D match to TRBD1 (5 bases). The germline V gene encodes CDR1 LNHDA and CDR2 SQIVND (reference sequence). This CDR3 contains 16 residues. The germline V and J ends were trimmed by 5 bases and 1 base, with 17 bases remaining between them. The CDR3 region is CASSPPLSRGNTEAFF. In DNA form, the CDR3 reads TGTGCCAGTAGTCCCCCATTGTCGAGGGGGAACACTGAAGCTTTCTTT.

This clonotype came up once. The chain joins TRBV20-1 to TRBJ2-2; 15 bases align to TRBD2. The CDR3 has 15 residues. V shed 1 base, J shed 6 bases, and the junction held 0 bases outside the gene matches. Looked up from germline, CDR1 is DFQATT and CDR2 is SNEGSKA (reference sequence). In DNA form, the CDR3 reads TGCAGTGCTAGAGGGACTAGCGGGGGGGCCGGGGAGCTGTTTTTT. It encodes CSARGTSGGAGELFF.

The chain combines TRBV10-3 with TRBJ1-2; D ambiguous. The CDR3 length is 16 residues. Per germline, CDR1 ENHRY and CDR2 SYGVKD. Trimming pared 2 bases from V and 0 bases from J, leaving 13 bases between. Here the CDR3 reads CAISELGETANYGYTF. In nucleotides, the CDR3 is TGTGCCATCAGTGAGCTAGGAGAAACAGCTAACTATGGCTACACCTTC.

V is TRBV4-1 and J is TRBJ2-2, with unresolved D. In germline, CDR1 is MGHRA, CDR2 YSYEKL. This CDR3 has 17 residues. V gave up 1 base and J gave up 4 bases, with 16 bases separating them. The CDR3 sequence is CASSQVGLASSTGELFF. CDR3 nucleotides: TGCGCCAGCAGCCAAGTGGGTTTGGCTTCCAGCACCGGGGAGCTGTTTTTT.

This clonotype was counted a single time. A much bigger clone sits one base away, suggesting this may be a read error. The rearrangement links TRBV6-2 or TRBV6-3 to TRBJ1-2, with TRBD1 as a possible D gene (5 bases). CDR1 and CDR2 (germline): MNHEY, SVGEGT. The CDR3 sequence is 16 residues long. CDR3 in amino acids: CAGSSIRGGSNYGYTF. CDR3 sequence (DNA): TGTGCCGGCAGTTCCATCCGGGGGGGGAGCAACTATGGCTACACCTTC.

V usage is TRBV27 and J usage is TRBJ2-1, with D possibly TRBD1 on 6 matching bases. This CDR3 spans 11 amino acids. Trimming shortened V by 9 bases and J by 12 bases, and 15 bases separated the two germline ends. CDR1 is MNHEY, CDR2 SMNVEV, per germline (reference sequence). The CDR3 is CASGQFLGQFF. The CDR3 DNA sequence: TGTGCCAGTGGACAGTTCCTCGGGCAGTTCTTC.

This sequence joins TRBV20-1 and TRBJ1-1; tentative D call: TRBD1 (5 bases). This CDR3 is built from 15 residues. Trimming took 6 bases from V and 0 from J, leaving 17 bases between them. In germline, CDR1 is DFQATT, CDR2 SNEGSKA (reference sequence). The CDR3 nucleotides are TGCAGTGCGGCTAATCGGCGGGGGGTGAACACTGAAGCTTTCTTT. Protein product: CSAANRRGVNTEAFF.

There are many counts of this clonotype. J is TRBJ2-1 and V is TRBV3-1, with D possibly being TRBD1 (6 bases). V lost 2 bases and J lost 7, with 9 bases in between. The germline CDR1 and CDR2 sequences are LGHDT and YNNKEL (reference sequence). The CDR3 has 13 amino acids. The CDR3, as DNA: TGTGCCAGCAGCCAACTCAGGGGAAATGAGCAGTTCTTC. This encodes CASSQLRGNEQFF.

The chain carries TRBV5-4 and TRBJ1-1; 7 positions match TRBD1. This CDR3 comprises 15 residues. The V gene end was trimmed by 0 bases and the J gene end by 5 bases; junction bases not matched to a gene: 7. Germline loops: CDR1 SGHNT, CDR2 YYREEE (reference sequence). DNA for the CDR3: TGTGCCAGCAGCTTGGCGACAGGGAGGAGGACTGAAGCTTTCTTT. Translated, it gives CASSLATGRRTEAFF.

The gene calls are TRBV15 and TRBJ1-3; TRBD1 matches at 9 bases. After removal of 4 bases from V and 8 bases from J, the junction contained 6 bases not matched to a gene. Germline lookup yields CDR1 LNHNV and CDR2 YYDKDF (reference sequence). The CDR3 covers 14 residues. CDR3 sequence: CATSIRDRVDTIYF. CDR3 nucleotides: TGTGCCACCAGCATCCGGGACAGGGTTGACACCATATATTTT.

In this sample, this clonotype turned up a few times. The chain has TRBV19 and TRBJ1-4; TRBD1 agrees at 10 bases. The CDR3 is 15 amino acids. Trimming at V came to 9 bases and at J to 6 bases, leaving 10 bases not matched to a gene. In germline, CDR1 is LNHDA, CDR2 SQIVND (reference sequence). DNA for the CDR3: TGTGCCAGCAGACGGCGCGGGACAGGGGATGAAAAACTGTTTTTT. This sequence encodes CASRRRGTGDEKLFF. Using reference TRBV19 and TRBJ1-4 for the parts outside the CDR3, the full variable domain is DGGITQSPKYLFRKEGQNVTLSCEQNLNHDAMYWYRQDPGQGLRLIYYSQIVNDFQKGDIAEGYSVSREKKESFPLTVTSAQKNPTAFYLCASRRRGTGDEKLFFGSGTQLSVL.

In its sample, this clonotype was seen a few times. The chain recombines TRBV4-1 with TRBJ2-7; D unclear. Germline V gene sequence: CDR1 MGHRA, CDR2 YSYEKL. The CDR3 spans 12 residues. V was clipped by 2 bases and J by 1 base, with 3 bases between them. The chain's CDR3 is CASSQQSYEQYF. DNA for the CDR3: TGCGCCAGCAGCCAACAGTCCTACGAGCAGTACTTC.

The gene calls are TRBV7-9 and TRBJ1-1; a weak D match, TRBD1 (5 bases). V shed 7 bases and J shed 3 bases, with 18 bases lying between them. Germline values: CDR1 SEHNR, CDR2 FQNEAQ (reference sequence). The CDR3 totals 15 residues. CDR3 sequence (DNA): TGTGCCAGCATCCCCCGGGAGTGGGGCGACACTGAAGCTTTCTTT. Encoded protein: CASIPREWGDTEAFF.

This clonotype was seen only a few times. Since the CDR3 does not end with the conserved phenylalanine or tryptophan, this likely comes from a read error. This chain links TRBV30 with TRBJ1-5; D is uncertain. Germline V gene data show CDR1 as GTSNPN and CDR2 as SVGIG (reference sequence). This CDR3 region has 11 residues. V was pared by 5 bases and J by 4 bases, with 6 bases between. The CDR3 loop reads CAWGENQPQHL. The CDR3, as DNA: TGTGCCTGGGGGGAAAATCAGCCCCAGCATCTT.

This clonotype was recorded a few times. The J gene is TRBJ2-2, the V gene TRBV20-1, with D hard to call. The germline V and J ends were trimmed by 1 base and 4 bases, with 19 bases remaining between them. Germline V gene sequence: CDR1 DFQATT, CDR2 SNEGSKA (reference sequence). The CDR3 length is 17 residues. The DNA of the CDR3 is TGCAGTGCTAGAGCCCAAGGGTGGCAGTTCGGCACCGGGGAGCTGTTTTTT. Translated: CSARAQGWQFGTGELFF.

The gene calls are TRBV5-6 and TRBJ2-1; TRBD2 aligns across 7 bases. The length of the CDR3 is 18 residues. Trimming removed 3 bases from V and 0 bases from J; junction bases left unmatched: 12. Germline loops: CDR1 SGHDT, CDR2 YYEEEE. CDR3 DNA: TGTGCCAGCAGCTCGCCCCTAGGCGGGGGTACCTCCTACAATGAGCAGTTCTTC. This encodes CASSSPLGGGTSYNEQFF.